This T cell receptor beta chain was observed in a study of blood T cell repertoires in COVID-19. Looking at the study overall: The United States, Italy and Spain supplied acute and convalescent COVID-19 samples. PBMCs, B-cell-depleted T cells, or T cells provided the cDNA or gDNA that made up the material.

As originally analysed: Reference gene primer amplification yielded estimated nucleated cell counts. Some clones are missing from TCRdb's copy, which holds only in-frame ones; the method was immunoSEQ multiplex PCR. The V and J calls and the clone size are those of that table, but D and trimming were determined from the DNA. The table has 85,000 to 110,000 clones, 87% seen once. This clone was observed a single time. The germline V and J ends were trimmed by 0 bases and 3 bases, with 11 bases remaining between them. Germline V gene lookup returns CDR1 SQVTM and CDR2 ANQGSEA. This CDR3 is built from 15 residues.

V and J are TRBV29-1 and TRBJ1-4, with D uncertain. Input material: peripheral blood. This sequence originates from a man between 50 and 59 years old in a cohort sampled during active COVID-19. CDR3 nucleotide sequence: TGCAGCGTTGAAGATCTGGGTGGAGCTAATGAAAAACTGTTTTTT. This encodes CSVEDLGGANEKLFF.